This TCR beta chain emerged from a study of T cell responses to AZD1222 COVID-19 vaccine. Study-wide results and caveats: Nearly half of spike-specific TCRs reportedly target variant regions that are unmutated in the B.1.351 and B.1.1.7 variants. Females outnumbered males among donors, who were mostly white British; clonal diversity was possibly underestimated. Breadth and depth of Spike-specific TCRs rose after two AZD1222 doses. Repertoire collection took place solely once the T cell response had peaked.

To note about this clone: What it recognizes is unknown.

TCRdb's copy holds only in-frame clones and misses some; the assay was immunoSEQ multiplex PCR. The sample has 95,000 to 150,000 clones, 80% to 95% seen once. The TCR originated in an adult who received the MenACWY meningococcal vaccine as a control. The sequencing here drew on peripheral blood, taken 28 days after the second dose of the MenACWY control vaccine.

The CDR3 region has the DNA TGTGCCACCAGCAGAGAGACTAGCGCTTACAATGAGCAGTTCTTC. Encoded protein: CATSRETSAYNEQFF. The chain carries TRBV15 and TRBJ2-1; 8 positions agree with TRBD2. Germline V gene lookup returns CDR1 LNHNV and CDR2 YYDKDF (reference sequence). Trimming cost V 0 bases and J 4 bases; bases outside gene matches: 2. The CDR3 extends over 15 amino acids.